This is a list of T cell receptor beta chains from one sample in a study of T-cell reconstitution after alpha-beta-depleted transplantation in children. MiXCR, applied by TCRdb to the PCR reads, yields one record per CDR3 protein. The sample gives about 640,000 distinct CDR3 sequences, over 10% of which show up once; 2.2% is in the top ten. The specimen comprised PBMCs, mostly from graft donor cells, sampled 360 days after TCRalphabeta/CD19-depleted stem cell transplant. The receptors come from a male patient under 18 who had a stem cell transplant for acute myeloid leukemia, so the T cells may come from the graft donor. Each CDR3 is given with its conserved first and last residue.

>16|TRBV5-1|TRBJ2-1
CASSFLATIPYNEQFF
>15|TRBV29-1|TRBJ2-4
CSVEKLWAAKNIQYF
>15|TRBV24-1|TRBJ2-3
CATSDSGLATDTQYF
>11|TRBV27|TRBJ2-7
CASSFNYKQYF
>14|TRBV18|TRBJ2-6
CASSPLGVDNVLTF
>16|TRBV5-1|TRBJ2-7
CASSSGDRTFSGEQYF
>15|TRBV5-1|TRBJ2-3
CASSLGPTFTDTQYF
>16|TRBV28|TRBJ2-4
CASTSTGALAKNIQYF
>15|TRBV5-1|TRBJ2-5
CASSLPSGRGETQYF
>12|TRBV29-1|TRBJ2-5
CSVDTSQETQYF
>15|TRBV6-2/TRBV6-3|TRBJ1-1
CASSPHGLQRTEAFF
>15|TRBV29-1|TRBJ2-1
CSVLSGGDSENEQFF
>12|TRBV10-3|TRBJ1-2
CATWTGFYGYTF
>16|TRBV4-2|TRBJ2-2
CASSQEDRGGTGELFF
>12|TRBV29-1|TRBJ2-2
CSTQQGTGELFF
>14|TRBV7-6|TRBJ2-1
CASSFSGSKNEQFF
>16|TRBV25-1|TRBJ2-2
CASSEGWGANTGELFF
>15|TRBV7-6|TRBJ2-5
CASSFIAGEGETQYF
>16|TRBV12-3/TRBV12-4|TRBJ2-5
CASTLSLAGAGETQYF
>18|TRBV9|TRBJ2-1
CASSAPGGLWPSYIEQFF
>15|TRBV28|TRBJ2-7
CASRLLASGLAEQYF
>14|TRBV4-2|TRBJ2-2
CASSPWRNTGELFF
>14|TRBV19|TRBJ2-1
CASSPQVSYNEQFF
>13|TRBV11-2|TRBJ1-6
CASSLDSHSPLHF
>15|TRBV11-2|TRBJ2-2
CASSLDSLGTGELFF
>20|TRBV11-1|TRBJ2-6
CASSLSQGLAVLGGANVLTF
>14|TRBV18|TRBJ1-2
CASSPGGSYYGYTF
>15|TRBV5-1|TRBJ2-3
CASSKGLAIIDTQYF
>17|TRBV28|TRBJ2-7
CASSLRDRARAAWEQYF
>15|TRBV20-1|TRBJ2-1
CSARLGPTGVREQFF
>13|TRBV10-3|TRBJ2-7
CAISHGNPYEQYF
>15|TRBV7-9|TRBJ2-7
CASSHTSGRVQEQYF
>17|TRBV6-2/TRBV6-3|TRBJ2-2
CASSLNSGEGWTGELFF
>17|TRBV7-6|TRBJ2-2
CASSPNPRQGGGGELFF
>13|TRBV15|TRBJ2-1
CAASREPYNEQFF
>19|TRBV12-3/TRBV12-4|TRBJ2-6
CASSSPLAGALGGANVLTF
>15|TRBV28|TRBJ2-1
CASSSVTYSYNEQFF
>13|TRBV7-2|TRBJ2-7
CASSLVTGYEQYF
>15|TRBV9|TRBJ2-7
CASSPRRTESYEQYF
>14|TRBV7-2|TRBJ2-1
CASIRDYSYNEQFF
>17|TRBV4-2|TRBJ2-5
CASSQGGTGVASVTQYF
>13|TRBV29-1|TRBJ1-2
CSALGPTNYGYTF
>15|TRBV29-1|TRBJ1-1
CSVRTLDSMNTEAFF